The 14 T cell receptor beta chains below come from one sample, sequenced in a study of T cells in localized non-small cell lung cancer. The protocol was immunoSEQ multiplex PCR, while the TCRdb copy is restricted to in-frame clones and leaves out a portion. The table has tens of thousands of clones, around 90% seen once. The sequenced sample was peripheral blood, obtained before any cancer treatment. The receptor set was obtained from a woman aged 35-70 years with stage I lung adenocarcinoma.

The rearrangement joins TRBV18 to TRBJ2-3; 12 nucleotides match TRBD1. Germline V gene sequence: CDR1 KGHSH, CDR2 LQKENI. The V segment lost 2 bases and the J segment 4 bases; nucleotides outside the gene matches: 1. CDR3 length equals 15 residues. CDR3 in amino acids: CASSPGTGGPDTQYF. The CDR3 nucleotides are TGTGCCAGCTCACCAGGGACAGGGGGCCCAGATACGCAGTATTTT.

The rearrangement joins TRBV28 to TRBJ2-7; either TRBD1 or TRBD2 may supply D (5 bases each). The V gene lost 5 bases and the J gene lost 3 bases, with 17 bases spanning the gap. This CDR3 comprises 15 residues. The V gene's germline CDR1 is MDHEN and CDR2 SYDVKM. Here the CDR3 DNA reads TGTGCCAGCAGTCCCCCTGGGGGATGGAGCTACGAGCAGTACTTC. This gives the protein CASSPPGGWSYEQYF.

The CDR3 sequence is CSGYRGGTNTGELFF. As DNA, the CDR3 is TGCAGCGGCTACAGGGGGGGTACGAACACCGGGGAGCTGTTTTTT. This chain links TRBV29-1 with TRBJ2-2; D possibly corresponds to TRBD1 (8 bases). The germline V gene encodes CDR1 SQVTM and CDR2 ANQGSEA. The V end was cut by 7 bases, the J end by 0 bases, with 15 bases between. This CDR3 is 15 amino acids long.

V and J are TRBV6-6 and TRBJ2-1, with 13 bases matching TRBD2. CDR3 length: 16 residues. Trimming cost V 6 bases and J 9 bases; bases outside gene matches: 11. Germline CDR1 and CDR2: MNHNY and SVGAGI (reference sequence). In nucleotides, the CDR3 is TGTGCCAGCAGGACGACCGGGACTAGCGGGAAAGGTGAGCAGTTCTTC. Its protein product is CASRTTGTSGKGEQFF.

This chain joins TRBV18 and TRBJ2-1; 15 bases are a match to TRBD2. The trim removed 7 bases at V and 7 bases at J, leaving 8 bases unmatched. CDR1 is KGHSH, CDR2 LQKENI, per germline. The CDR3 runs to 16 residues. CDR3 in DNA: TGTGCCAGCTTTGTTGGGACTAGCGGGAGGAAGAATGAGCAGTTCTTC. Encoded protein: CASFVGTSGRKNEQFF.

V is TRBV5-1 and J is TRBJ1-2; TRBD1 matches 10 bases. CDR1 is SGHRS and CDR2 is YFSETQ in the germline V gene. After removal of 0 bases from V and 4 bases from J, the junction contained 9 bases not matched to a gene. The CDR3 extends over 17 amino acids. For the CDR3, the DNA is TGCGCCAGCAGCTTGGGTCAAACTAGGACAGGGGGCTATGGCTACACCTTC. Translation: CASSLGQTRTGGYGYTF.

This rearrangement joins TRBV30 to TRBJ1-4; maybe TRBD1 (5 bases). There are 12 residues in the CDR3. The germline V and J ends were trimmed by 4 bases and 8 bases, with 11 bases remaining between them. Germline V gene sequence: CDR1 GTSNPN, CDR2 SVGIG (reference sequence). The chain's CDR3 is CAWKGEGEKLFF. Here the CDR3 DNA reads TGTGCCTGGAAAGGGGAGGGAGAAAAACTGTTTTTT.

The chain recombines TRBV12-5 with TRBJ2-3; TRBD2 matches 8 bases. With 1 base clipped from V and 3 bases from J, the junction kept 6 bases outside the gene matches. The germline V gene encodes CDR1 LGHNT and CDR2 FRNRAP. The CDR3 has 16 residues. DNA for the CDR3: TGTGCTAGTGGTTTGGGGGCTTCTAGCGGGACAGATACGCAGTATTTT. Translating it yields CASGLGASSGTDTQYF.

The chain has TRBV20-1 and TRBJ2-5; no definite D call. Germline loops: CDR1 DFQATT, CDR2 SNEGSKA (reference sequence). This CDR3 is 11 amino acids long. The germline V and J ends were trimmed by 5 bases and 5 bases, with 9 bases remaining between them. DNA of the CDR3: TGCAGTGCTCCGGAATCGGAGACCCAGTACTTC. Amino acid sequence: CSAPESETQYF.

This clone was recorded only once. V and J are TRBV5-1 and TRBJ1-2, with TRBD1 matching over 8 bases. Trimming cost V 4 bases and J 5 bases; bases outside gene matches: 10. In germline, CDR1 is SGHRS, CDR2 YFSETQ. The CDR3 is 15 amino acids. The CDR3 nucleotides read TGCGCCAGCAGCATACCGGGACAGGAGTTTTATGGCTACACCTTC. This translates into CASSIPGQEFYGYTF. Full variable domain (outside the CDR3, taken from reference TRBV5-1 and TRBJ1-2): KAGVTQTPRYLIKTRGQQVTLSCSPISGHRSVSWYQQTPGQGLQFLFEYFSETQRNKGNFPGRFSGRQFSNSRSEMNVSTLELGDSALYLCASSIPGQEFYGYTFGSGTRLTVV.

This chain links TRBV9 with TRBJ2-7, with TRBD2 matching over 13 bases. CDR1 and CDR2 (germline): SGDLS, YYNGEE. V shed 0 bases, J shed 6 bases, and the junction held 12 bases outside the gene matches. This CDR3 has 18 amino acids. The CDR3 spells CASSVGLAGGGGASEQYF. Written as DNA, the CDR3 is TGTGCCAGCAGCGTAGGACTAGCGGGAGGAGGGGGGGCCTCCGAGCAGTACTTC.

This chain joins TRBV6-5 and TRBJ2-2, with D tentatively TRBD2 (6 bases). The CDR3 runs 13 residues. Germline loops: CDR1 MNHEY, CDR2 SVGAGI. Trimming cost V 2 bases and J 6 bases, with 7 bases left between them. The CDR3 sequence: CASSYGEAGELFF. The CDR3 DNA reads TGTGCCAGCAGTTACGGGGAGGCCGGGGAGCTGTTTTTT.

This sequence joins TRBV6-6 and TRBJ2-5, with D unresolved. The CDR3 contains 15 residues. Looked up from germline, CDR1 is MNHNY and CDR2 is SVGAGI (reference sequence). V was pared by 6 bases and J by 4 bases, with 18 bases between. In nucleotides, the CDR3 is TGTGCCAGCAGGATTACGGTAGCAGGTACAGAGACCCAGTACTTC. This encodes CASRITVAGTETQYF.

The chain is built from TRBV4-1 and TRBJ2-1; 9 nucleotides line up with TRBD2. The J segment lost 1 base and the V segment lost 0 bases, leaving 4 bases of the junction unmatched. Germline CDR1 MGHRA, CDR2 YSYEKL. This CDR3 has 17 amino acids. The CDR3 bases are TGCGCCAGCAGCCAAGATGGTAGCGGGGGTTCCTACAATGAGCAGTTCTTC. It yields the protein CASSQDGSGGSYNEQFF.